This T cell receptor (beta chain) was sequenced during a study of shared clonotypes between healthy human individuals. The material for each subset, its genomic DNA, was split evenly across several immunoSEQ plates. Profiled with immunoSEQ multiplex PCR; TCRdb holds only in-frame clones, not every one. The table lists about 980,000 clones, approximately 76% of them singletons. CDR1 and CDR2 from the germline V gene are MNHEY and SMNVEV (reference sequence). CDR3 length equals 15 residues. The ends lost 2 bases at V and 3 bases at J; junction bases unmatched: 1. Sequencing was carried out using memory CD4+ T cells sorted from blood. Subset reported: CD45RA-negative fraction. The TCR was taken from a man between 18 and 29 years old in good health. The chain links TRBV27 to TRBJ1-6; 7 bases are shared with TRBD1. The DNA of the CDR3 is TGTGCCAGCAGTTTAAGACAGGGCTATAATTCACCCCTCCACTTT. Amino acids: CASSLRQGYNSPLHF.